The table lists the clone carrying this TCR beta chain with a few counts. The antigen remains undetermined. Patients underwent thyroid surgery, and none had received any treatment before it. TCRdb reanalyzed the PCR reads via MiXCR. This sample has roughly 18,000 clones, with roughly 29% found just once. Germline lookup yields CDR1 SGHTA and CDR2 FQGNSA. This CDR3 is 14 amino acids long. The germline V and J ends were trimmed by 2 bases and 4 bases, with 11 bases remaining between them. This record comes from a study of metastatic and nonmetastatic thyroid tumors. Study overall: It was across blood and tumor or nodule tissue from malignant and benign thyroid patients that repertoires were compared.

Study-wide results and caveats: In blood and tumor, TCR beta diversity was reportedly significantly higher in malignant thyroid tumors than in benign nodules.

The sequence came from a male donor with papillary thyroid cancer or a benign thyroid nodule (not recorded which). Some clones in this sample may be carry-over from other donors' samples. What was sequenced was tumor tissue. This sequence joins TRBV7-2 and TRBJ1-1; no firm D call. CDR3 nucleotide sequence: TGTGCCAGCAGCTTACGAAGGGTTTCCACTGAAGCTTTCTTT. This translates into CASSLRRVSTEAFF. Looking up the rest from reference TRBV7-2 and TRBJ1-1 gives the full variable domain: GAGVSQSPSNKVTEKGKDVELRCDPISGHTALYWYRQSLGQGLEFLIYFQGNSAPDKSGLPSDRFSAERTGGSVSTLTIQRTQQEDSAVYLCASSLRRVSTEAFFGQGTRLTVV.